This T cell receptor beta chain derives from a study of molecular identifiers for immune sequencing clone quantification. TCRdb ran MiXCR on the PCR reads and lists one entry per CDR3 protein. This sample yields hundreds of thousands of distinct CDR3 sequences, of which 24% are seen a single time; approximately 0.74% belongs to the top ten. This CDR3 has 13 residues. Trimming shortened V by 7 bases and J by 1 base, and 10 bases separated the two germline ends. Germline loops: CDR1 MNHEY, CDR2 SVGEGT. The material sequenced was naive CD8+ T cells from blood, with Jurkat cell RNA spiked in. Described subset: FACS-sorted CD8+CD4-CCR7+CD45RA+ naive T cells. The TCR sequence derives from a human donor in good health. Some libraries in this study had Jurkat cell RNA spiked in. The chain joins TRBV6-2 or TRBV6-3 to TRBJ1-1, with D unresolved. The DNA for the CDR3 is TGTGCCAGCACCAATAGCAAGAACACTGAAGCTTTCTTT. Its translation is CASTNSKNTEAFF.